Below, 4 T cell receptor beta chains from the same sample are listed, as sequenced in a study of vaccination and CD4 T cells after COVID-19. Documented treatment: roughly 10-day PBMC culture with coronavirus spike peptide pools or control peptides (ViraFEST assay). The antigens these receptors bind are not known. The Oncomine TCR Beta short-read assay sequenced DNA from cultured CD4+ T cells. TCRdb re-derived calls from the PCR reads in MiXCR, one entry per CDR3 protein. The top ten hold about a fifth of the sample, which has around 8,000 distinct CDR3 sequences, 40% to 55% seen once. Sample: CD4+ T cells from blood, cultured in vitro. Receptors originate from a human donor who had recovered from COVID-19.

The chain is built from TRBV12-3 or TRBV12-4 and TRBJ2-1, with a possible D match to TRBD2 (5 bases). This CDR3 spans 13 amino acids. V was clipped by 7 bases and J by 3 bases, with 10 bases between them. The CDR3 reads CASTLDYYNEQFF. DNA for the CDR3: TGTGCCAGCACACTAGACTACTACAATGAGCAGTTCTTC.

This clonotype was seen a single time. This chain joins TRBV9 and TRBJ2-3, with 8 nucleotides matching TRBD2. J was trimmed by 1 base and V by 4 bases; bases with no gene match: 5. CDR3 length: 15 amino acids. Germline values: CDR1 SGDLS, CDR2 YYNGEE. For the CDR3, the DNA is TGTGCCAGCAGCAATTCAGCGGGGGGCACAGATACGCAGTATTTT. This sequence encodes CASSNSAGGTDTQYF.

V gene TRBV5-1 combines with J gene TRBJ1-1, with D hard to call. CDR3 size: 15 residues. Germline CDR1 SGHRS, CDR2 YFSETQ. Trimming took off 2 bases at V and 4 bases at J, with 15 bases between the two ends. CDR3 amino acids: CASSLSGGEGTEAFF. CDR3 coding DNA: TGCGCCAGCAGCTTATCGGGCGGGGAGGGCACTGAAGCTTTCTTT.

The chain couples TRBV7-2 to TRBJ2-7; the D gene is possibly TRBD2 (5 bases). This CDR3 region has 16 residues. Trimming took off 0 bases at V and 9 bases at J, with 21 bases between the two ends. CDR1 and CDR2 from the germline V gene are SGHTA and FQGNSA. This CDR3 is CASSLASNIGREGQYF. The CDR3 nucleotides are TGTGCCAGCAGCTTAGCTTCGAACATTGGACGGGAAGGGCAGTACTTC.